The sequence of this TCR beta chain was determined in a study of cytomegalovirus exposure and HLA in healthy donors listed by TCRdb under 2017. About the full investigation: In an earlier analysis of around 540 of the donors, under 300 Gb of sequence data and 90 million to 130 million unique TCR beta sequences from 180 million or so T cells were reported. About 300 gigabases of sequencing data and around 85 million unique TCR sequences made up an early release that covered about 640 HLA-typed donors. Among the roughly 410 genotyped donors, 75% to 90% belonged to the genetic ancestry cluster associated with self-reported Caucasian donors. The study aimed to test whether signatures of past pathogen exposure could be identified by cataloging public T cell receptors. The study used immunosequencing to profile the T cell repertoires of 670 or so subjects and linked those repertoires to cytomegalovirus serostatus. Besides the first cohort of 666 subjects, a separate validation cohort made up of 120 or so different subjects was used. To predict cytomegalovirus infection status, the study brought together high-throughput TCR immunosequencing, statistical association of individual TCRs with disease status, and machine learning. A later analysis re-analyzed previously published TCR beta repertoires from hundreds of donors and added high-resolution HLA genotyping to study TCR occurrence patterns. Rather than using new phenotypic data, the later analysis identified candidate immune exposures from TCR beta sequences and from how often those sequences occurred across donors. An earlier analysis of approximately 630 of the donors applied high-throughput TCR beta sequencing to assess whether each TCR beta V gene segment acted as functional or pseudogenic. Alongside the repertoire data, information on donor age, sex, ethnicity and CMV serostatus was compiled. A later genetic analysis used genome-wide SNP genotypes for about 65% of the 666 donors, treating that subset as a discovery cohort. Every discovery cohort repertoire had been produced on one sequencing platform. HLA typing included class I and class II loci at four-digit resolution. The number of typed donors differed by locus: roughly 620-630 for A, B, C, DRB1 and DQB1; approximately 530 for DQA1; some 610 for DPA1; and about 450 for DPB1. Roughly 5 DR-DQ haplotypes were handled as single units for association and clustering because linkage in the cohort was strong. On average, about 240,000 unique TCR beta nucleotide sequences were sequenced per donor among some 430 genotyped donors of the cohort, with roughly a sixth of those sequences being non-productive. The study at large found these results: The earlier analysis of some 560 of the donors excluded some 16 rarely observed V segments, including chromosome 9 orphons, because counts were too low. According to a later analysis, most CMV-associated TCR beta chains appeared to be HLA-restricted, and the HLA associations seemed to be driven largely by CMV exposure. Assigning TCR associations to individual alleles was difficult when HLA alleles, especially DR and DQ, strongly co-occurred. In an earlier analysis of some 500 of the donors, most TCR beta V segments appeared in productive rearrangements about 87% or about 30% of the time, broadly matching IMGT annotations. Linkage disequilibrium might explain the correlated functional status among segregating V segments, but an unknown experimental factor could not be excluded. According to a later analysis, TCR association rates differed among HLA loci, with DRB1 alleles showing the most associated TCRs and HLA-C alleles showing the fewest. According to the authors, the approach could potentially be generalized to other disease states and immunological phenotypes. According to a later analysis, parvovirus B19, influenza, CMV and Epstein-Barr virus appeared linked to several top co-occurrence clusters. Three of the identified cytomegalovirus-associated TCR beta chains were confirmed in vitro to be specific for cytomegalovirus antigens. A further reported finding was that TCR beta sequences accurately predicted the HLA-A and HLA-B alleles for most subjects in the first cohort. In both the original and validation cohorts, the classifier was reported to diagnose cytomegalovirus status with high specificity and sensitivity. While some public TCRs were present in many individuals, most TCR sequences turned up only very rarely across donors. The study listed 170 or so TCR beta chains as associated with cytomegalovirus. Because HLA typing was unavailable for some donors at each locus, only the typed subset was used in association tests. A group of highly shared sequence variants was considered likely to be a technical artifact of the sequencing pipeline. The cohort was sequenced for TCR beta chains only, and without alpha or paired-chain data the features that could be detected were limited. A later genetic analysis reported fewer N-insertions in productive TCRs among donors in an Asian-associated ancestry cluster than the roughly 700-donor mean. A later genetic analysis associated a missense DCLRE1C variant with V-gene and J-gene trimming of TCR beta chains, and an independent cohort replicated the association. In a later analysis, HLA-associated TCR beta chains were found to be more clonally expanded and to have lower generation probabilities than equally common non-associated chains. Because the 87-base-pair reads could not distinguish some IMGT-functional V segments, including TRBV6-2 and TRBV6-3, those segments were excluded. Immune exposure information for the cohort was limited to CMV serostatus. A later analysis associated 16,951 TCR beta sequences with specific HLA alleles at a false discovery rate of 0.05. Sequencing depth was assumed to be roughly uniform across donors in the presence/absence analyses, though that assumption may not hold.

The library was built by means of the immunoSEQ multiplex PCR assay. For the multiplex PCR, a mixture combining 60 forward primers for TCR Vbeta segments and 13 reverse primers for TCR Jbeta segments was used. A multiplex PCR assay on genomic DNA amplified the CDR3 region of rearranged TCR beta genes. The amplified TCR beta libraries were sequenced on the Illumina HiSeq System as 87-base-pair reads. The original pipeline was this. In a later analysis, tens of millions of unique TCR beta chains were counted across the roughly 670 repertoires, and around 11 million of these chains were shared by at least two donors. To remove PCR and sequencing errors, raw reads were error-corrected and collapsed into unique sequences using a nearest-neighbor algorithm that merged closely related sequences. CDR3 sequences were aligned to IMGT reference sequences to assign V, D and J gene segments. For a sequence to be retained, at least a six-nucleotide match to both a V gene segment and a J gene segment was required. Rearrangements were called productive when the CDR3 lacked stop codons and stayed in frame with V and J; all others were non-productive. CDR3 was defined by IMGT convention, running from the second conserved V-encoded cysteine to the conserved J-encoded phenylalanine. In an earlier analysis of around 540 of the donors, sequences lacking an unambiguous match to a single V gene segment were excluded. In an earlier analysis of approximately 590 of the donors, V segments were called functional above 56.7% productive rearrangements and were called segregating when the between-donor standard deviation exceeded 5%. A statistical classification framework was built for diagnosing cytomegalovirus status from the catalog of TCR beta chain sequences. V and J gene assignment, in a later analysis, came from comparing TCR nucleotide sequences with IMGT/GENE-DB human TR gene sequences. The TCRdist pipeline was used in a later analysis to assign CDR3 sequences and most-parsimonious VDJ recombination scenarios. In a later analysis, every TCR beta chain was defined by the combination of its CDR3 amino acid sequence and its V-gene family, and reads without a unique V-gene family were dropped. In a later analysis, approximately 590 highly shared, low-generation-probability nucleotide sequences were removed to address suspected cross-contamination and a sequencing artifact. In a later analysis, a clonal expansion index for each public chain was calculated from normalized within-repertoire ranks of inferred template counts. Generation probabilities in a later analysis came from a VDJ recombination model fitted to out-of-frame rearrangements, and those results were checked against IGoR. Hypergeometric tests were used in a later analysis to score TCR-TCR, TCR-HLA and TCR-CMV co-occurrence, with a repertoire-size bias correction applied to the TCR pairs. False discovery rates were estimated in a later analysis by permuting HLA or CMV assignments 20 times. In a later analysis, co-occurring TCRs were grouped using DBSCAN, with TCRdist sequence similarity added in when clustering inside HLA-allele-positive subsets. Repertoires with fewer than 30,000 or more than 120,000 public chains, plus five repertoires with anomalous nucleotide sharing, were excluded from co-occurrence clustering. Not all clones reach the TCRdb copy of this immuneACCESS table, which keeps in-frame sequences only. Checked studies attribute under half of the gap to unresolved V genes and leave the rest unexplained. V and J calls and clone size are as listed in that table; D and trimming were resolved from the DNA. The table for this sample lists 170,000 or so clones; about three quarters of them were counted only once. The ten largest clones add up to around 1.5% of the sample.

To note about this clone: There is no known antigen for this receptor. The junction does not match germline at one end; this may be a read error.

The cohort comprised more than 550 healthy bone marrow donors. At the time of sampling, all cohort members were nominally healthy, though unrecorded immune exposures were likely present. The donor was CMV seronegative and was included in the group of approximately 350 seronegative cohort members. Every donor gave a peripheral blood sample, and the peripheral blood mononuclear cells from that sample were used for TCR beta sequencing. The Qiagen DNeasy Blood Extraction Kit was used to extract genomic DNA from the blood cell samples. The germline V gene (reference sequence) specifies MNHNY as CDR1 and SVGAGI as CDR2. The CDR3 holds 15 amino acids from the cysteine to the phenylalanine. CDR3 DNA only is kept here, 45 bases in frame from base 1.

The chain was built from TRBV6-6 and TRBJ2-7; TRBD1 fits 9 bases in the junction. The source is a woman aged 25 to 39 in good health and CMV-seronegative. Source material: PBMCs. For the CDR3, the sequence is CASGYSGTGPHEQYF. The DNA reads TGTGCCAGCGGTTACTCCGGGACAGGGCCCCACGAGCAGTACTTC.